These 27 T cell receptor beta chains share one sample of origin, sequenced in a study of blood T cell repertoires in COVID-19. Profiled with immunoSEQ multiplex PCR; TCRdb holds only in-frame clones, not every one. The data contain about 320,000 clones, roughly 85% of them singletons. The specimen sequenced was PBMCs or T cells enriched from blood (not recorded which). The source of these receptors is a woman in her thirties who had been exposed to COVID-19.

The chain couples TRBV9 to TRBJ1-1; D gene unclear. V dropped 0 bases and J dropped 0 bases, with 9 bases sitting between them. Germline CDR1 reads SGDLS; CDR2 reads YYNGEE. CDR3 size: 15 residues. This chain's CDR3 is CASSVAGGMNTEAFF. In DNA, the CDR3 is TGTGCCAGCAGCGTAGCTGGCGGCATGAACACTGAAGCTTTCTTT.

The chain carries TRBV30 and TRBJ2-6, with D uncertain. CDR3 length: 15 amino acids. In germline, CDR1 is GTSNPN, CDR2 SVGIG (reference sequence). V was cut by 6 bases and J by 2 bases, with 14 bases left in between. CDR3 coding DNA: TGTGCCTGCCGTGAAATTAGTACTGGGGCCAACGTCCTGACTTTC. Amino acid sequence: CACREISTGANVLTF.

This rearrangement joins TRBV18 to TRBJ2-3; D possibly corresponds to TRBD2 (5 bases). Per germline, CDR1 KGHSH and CDR2 LQKENI. Trimming stripped 8 bases from V and 1 base from J, with 10 bases between. CDR3 length: 13 amino acids. In nucleotides, the CDR3 is TGTGCCAGCGGCGGGTCGGGCACAGATACGCAGTATTTT. It is translated as CASGGSGTDTQYF.

J is TRBJ2-3 and V is TRBV3-1 (or the pseudogene TRBV3-2); tentative D call: TRBD2 (5 bases). The ends were cut back, 8 bases at V and 5 bases at J, with 8 bases in the middle. Germline V gives CDR1 LGHDT, CDR2 YNNKEL (reference sequence). This CDR3 contains 11 residues. The CDR3 here is CASVRGDTQYF. CDR3 nucleotide sequence: TGTGCCAGCGTACGGGGAGATACGCAGTATTTT.

This chain connects TRBV5-6 to TRBJ2-7; TRBD2 matches 10 bases. V trimming: 5 bases; J trimming: 4 bases; junction bases outside the gene matches: 9. CDR3 size: 15 residues. Germline values: CDR1 SGHDT, CDR2 YYEEEE. The CDR3 is CASRSRLAGEYEQYF. The DNA for the CDR3 is TGTGCCAGCAGATCTCGGCTAGCGGGGGAATACGAGCAGTACTTC.

CDR3 region: CASSIGAGGAQETQYF. The CDR3, as DNA: TGTGCCAGTAGTATTGGTGCGGGGGGGGCACAGGAGACCCAGTACTTC. The chain carries TRBV19 and TRBJ2-5; TRBD2 agrees at 9 bases. This CDR3 has 16 residues. Germline CDR1 reads LNHDA; CDR2 reads SQIVND (reference sequence). After removal of 3 bases from V and 5 bases from J, the junction contained 10 bases not matched to a gene. The full variable domain, rest sourced from reference TRBV19 and TRBJ2-5, is DGGITQSPKYLFRKEGQNVTLSCEQNLNHDAMYWYRQDPGQGLRLIYYSQIVNDFQKGDIAEGYSVSREKKESFPLTVTSAQKNPTAFYLCASSIGAGGAQETQYFGPGTRLLVL.

The chain couples TRBV6-5 to TRBJ1-1; no clear D. The CDR3 is 13 residues long. Germline CDR1 and CDR2: MNHEY and SVGAGI. V lost 6 bases, J lost 0 bases, and 8 bases lay in between. CDR3 amino acids: CASRSGLNTEAFF. The DNA for the CDR3 is TGTGCCAGCAGGAGCGGATTGAACACTGAAGCTTTCTTT.

The count of this clone is one. CDR3 bases: TGTGCCAGCACCTATGCAGGGTCAAATTCACCCCTCCACTTT. Translating it yields CASTYAGSNSPLHF. This chain joins TRBV28 and TRBJ1-6; D possibly corresponds to TRBD1 (5 bases). CDR3 length: 14 amino acids. Germline lookup yields CDR1 MDHEN and CDR2 SYDVKM. V was trimmed by 7 bases and J by 7 bases, leaving 14 bases between them.

The chain recombines TRBV19 with TRBJ1-6, with 7 bases identical to TRBD1. The CDR3 extends over 14 amino acids. The germline gives CDR1 LNHDA, CDR2 SQIVND (reference sequence). The ends lost 5 bases at V and 9 bases at J; junction bases unmatched: 7. CDR3 nucleotide sequence: TGTGCCAGTAGTGTCGACAGGGACGCTTCACCCCTCCACTTT. Translating gives CASSVDRDASPLHF. The entire variable domain, with the rest obtained from reference TRBV19 and TRBJ1-6, is as follows: DGGITQSPKYLFRKEGQNVTLSCEQNLNHDAMYWYRQDPGQGLRLIYYSQIVNDFQKGDIAEGYSVSREKKESFPLTVTSAQKNPTAFYLCASSVDRDASPLHFGNGTRLTVT.

The rearrangement uses TRBV3-1 (or the pseudogene TRBV3-2) and TRBJ1-4, with D unclear. The germline CDR1 and CDR2 sequences are LGHDT and YNNKEL (reference sequence). The CDR3 contains 16 residues. The V end lost 0 bases, the J end lost 0 bases, and 8 bases lay between the germline ends. The CDR3 sequence: CASSQEDYTTNEKLFF. CDR3 DNA: TGTGCCAGCAGCCAAGAAGACTACACAACTAATGAAAAACTGTTTTTT.

This sequence joins TRBV27 and TRBJ2-7, with no clear D. Germline loops: CDR1 MNHEY, CDR2 SMNVEV (reference sequence). The CDR3 consists of 16 residues. V was pared by 3 bases and J by 0 bases, with 15 bases between. Written as DNA, the CDR3 is TGTGCCAGCAGTTTTACCCCGAGTCTTAGCTCCTACGAGCAGTACTTC. It translates to CASSFTPSLSSYEQYF.

CDR3 residues: CATSSAGTAYGYTF. The DNA of the CDR3 is TGTGCCACCAGTTCGGCCGGGACAGCCTATGGCTACACCTTC. The chain joins TRBV24-1 to TRBJ1-2; 7 bases are a match to TRBD1. The J segment lost 4 bases and the V segment lost 6 bases, leaving 7 bases of the junction unmatched. The germline gives CDR1 KGHDR, CDR2 SFDVKD. The CDR3 contains 14 residues.

The chain employs TRBV19 and TRBJ1-1; D unresolved. The CDR3 is made up of 13 amino acids. Germline V gene sequence: CDR1 LNHDA, CDR2 SQIVND (reference sequence). V was clipped by 4 bases and J by 2 bases, with 8 bases between them. CDR3 DNA: TGTGCCAGTAGTAGGTTCAGAAACACTGAAGCTTTCTTT. It specifies CASSRFRNTEAFF.

The count of this clone is one. This chain links TRBV5-8 with TRBJ2-7; 10 positions agree with TRBD2. In germline, CDR1 is SGHTS, CDR2 YDEGEE. This CDR3 spans 16 amino acids. V lost 4 bases and J lost 2; bases outside the gene matches: 9. CDR3 sequence: CASSADGTSVTYEQYF. The DNA for the CDR3 is TGTGCCAGCAGCGCAGACGGGACTAGCGTAACCTACGAGCAGTACTTC. Based on the CDR3 plus reference TRBV5-8 and TRBJ2-7, the full variable domain is EAGVTQSPTHLIKTRGQQATLRCSPISGHTSVYWYQQALGLGLQFLLWYDEGEERNRGNFPPRFSGRQFPNYSSELNVNALELEDSALYLCASSADGTSVTYEQYFGPGTRLTVT.

The rearrangement links TRBV10-1 to TRBJ2-1; 10 bases fit TRBD2. Germline values: CDR1 WNHNN, CDR2 SYGVQD (reference sequence). V trimming: 4 bases; J trimming: 3 bases; junction bases outside the gene matches: 0. CDR3 length: 14 residues. CDR3 region: CASSGTSGYNEQFF. Here the CDR3 DNA reads TGCGCCAGCAGTGGGACTAGCGGCTACAATGAGCAGTTCTTC.

The chain has TRBV6-5 and TRBJ1-1, with 8 bases aligning to TRBD1. Germline loops: CDR1 MNHEY, CDR2 SVGAGI. With 3 bases clipped from V and 9 bases from J, the junction kept 9 bases outside the gene matches. The CDR3 is 14 residues long. Here the CDR3 reads CASSYWGQVTQAFF. The CDR3 DNA sequence: TGTGCCAGCAGTTATTGGGGACAGGTAACCCAAGCTTTCTTT.

The chain couples TRBV5-5 to TRBJ2-1, with a weak D call TRBD2 (5 bases). The V end was cut by 4 bases, the J end by 9 bases, with 17 bases between. The CDR3 sequence is 14 residues long. Germline CDR1 and CDR2: SGHKS and YYEKEE (reference sequence). CDR3: CASSRPPGLGEQFF. CDR3 nucleotides: TGTGCCAGCAGCCGCCCACCGGGGTTGGGTGAGCAGTTCTTC.

The rearrangement uses TRBV6-4 and TRBJ2-1, with 9 positions matching TRBD2. The CDR3 extends over 13 amino acids. V shed 4 bases, J shed 7 bases, and the junction held 2 bases outside the gene matches. CDR1 and CDR2 from the germline V gene are MRHNA and SNTAGT. CDR3: CASSALAGNEQFF. The CDR3 bases are TGTGCCAGCAGTGCTCTAGCGGGAAATGAGCAGTTCTTC.

The chain is built from TRBV2 and TRBJ2-7, with D unclear. With 2 bases removed from V and 0 bases from J, the gap between germline ends came to 8 bases. The CDR3 totals 14 residues. The germline gives CDR1 SNHLY, CDR2 FYNNEI. CDR3 DNA sequence: TGTGCCAGCAGTGAATCGGGTCGCTCCTACGAGCAGTACTTC. It encodes CASSESGRSYEQYF. The full variable domain, its missing parts supplied by reference TRBV2 and TRBJ2-7, is EPEVTQTPSHQVTQMGQEVILRCVPISNHLYFYWYRQILGQKVEFLVSFYNNEISEKSEIFDDQFSVERPDGSNFTLKIRSTKLEDSAMYFCASSESGRSYEQYFGPGTRLTVT.

V is TRBV6-1 and J is TRBJ2-6; possibly TRBD2 for D (5 bases). There are 17 residues in the CDR3. Trimming took off 3 bases at V and 0 bases at J, with 12 bases between the two ends. From germline, CDR1 is MNHNS and CDR2 SASEGT. Written as DNA, the CDR3 is TGTGCCAGCAGTGAGCAGCCCGGGGTCTCTGGGGCCAACGTCCTGACTTTC. This gives the protein CASSEQPGVSGANVLTF.

This CDR3 reads CASGSSRGFSYNEQFF. CDR3 in DNA: TGTGCTAGTGGTTCGTCCAGGGGGTTTTCCTACAATGAGCAGTTCTTC. The rearrangement links TRBV12-5 to TRBJ2-1; 7 nucleotides match TRBD1. This CDR3 spans 16 amino acids. In germline, CDR1 is LGHNT, CDR2 FRNRAP. Germline trimming cut 4 bases from V and 1 base from J; bases unmatched to any gene: 7.

This clone occurred once. The chain links TRBV19 to TRBJ2-2; no clear D gene. Germline V gene lookup returns CDR1 LNHDA and CDR2 SQIVND (reference sequence). This CDR3 contains 13 residues. With 3 bases removed from V and 2 bases from J, the gap between germline ends came to 4 bases. CDR3 DNA sequence: TGTGCCAGTAGTATTCAAAACACCGGGGAGCTGTTTTTT. Its protein product is CASSIQNTGELFF.

The chain recombines TRBV19 with TRBJ1-2; a possible D gene is TRBD1 (5 bases). The CDR3 totals 14 residues. Germline V gene lookup returns CDR1 LNHDA and CDR2 SQIVND (reference sequence). The V end was cut by 6 bases, the J end by 0 bases, with 11 bases between. The CDR3 DNA follows: TGTGCCAGTAGACCGACAGTCACTAACTATGGCTACACCTTC. It yields the protein CASRPTVTNYGYTF.

The CDR3 bases are TGTGCCAGCAGTTATCAGGGGGAAAGCAATCAGCCCCAGCATTTT. Its protein is CASSYQGESNQPQHF. V and J are TRBV28 and TRBJ1-5; 7 nucleotides align to TRBD1. This CDR3 is built from 15 residues. Germline V gene sequence: CDR1 MDHEN, CDR2 SYDVKM. With 4 bases clipped from V and 1 base from J, the junction kept 4 bases outside the gene matches. Drawing the rest from reference TRBV28 and TRBJ1-5, the complete variable domain is DVKVTQSSRYLVKRTGEKVFLECVQDMDHENMFWYRQDPGLGLRLIYFSYDVKMKEKGDIPEGYSVSREKKERFSLILESASTNQTSMYLCASSYQGESNQPQHFGDGTRLSIL.

The genes are TRBV27 and TRBJ1-5, with TRBD1 identical over 7 bases. Unmatched junction bases numbered 4, after V lost 5 bases and J lost 3 bases. This CDR3 region has 14 residues. In germline, CDR1 is MNHEY, CDR2 SMNVEV (reference sequence). CDR3 DNA sequence: TGTGCCAGCAGTGCGACAGGGTACAATCAGCCCCAGCATTTT. The encoded protein is CASSATGYNQPQHF.

This clone showed up just once. The chain employs TRBV9 and TRBJ1-5; 7 positions match TRBD1. Germline V gene sequence: CDR1 SGDLS, CDR2 YYNGEE. The trim removed 0 bases at V and 6 bases at J, leaving 9 bases unmatched. The CDR3 is 16 residues long. CDR3 nucleotide sequence: TGTGCCAGCAGCGTAGGTATAGGGGGCGCGGGTCAGCCCCAGCATTTT. Protein sequence: CASSVGIGGAGQPQHF.

On this clone itself: Mismatch with germline at one junction end may stem from a read error. The chain joins TRBV7-7 to TRBJ2-1; TRBD2 agrees at 8 bases. The CDR3 is 15 residues long. Germline V CDR1 and CDR2: SSHAT, FNYEAQ (reference sequence). DNA of the CDR3: TGTGCTAGCAGCTTCGGGAGGGGCACCTACAATGAGCAGTTCTTC. Its protein product is CASSFGRGTYNEQFF.